This T cell receptor (beta chain) was captured by sequencing in a study of vaccination effects on CD4 cells after COVID-19. ViraFEST expansion of antigen-specific CD4+ T cells with viral peptide pools preceded sequencing. Around day 10 of culture, CD4+ T cells were separated out. Two doses of either BNT162b2 or mRNA-1273 were given to each participant. As for this clone: Its antigen remains unknown.

Sequencing used immunoSEQ multiplex PCR; TCRdb keeps in-frame clones, though not all of them. Of approximately 13,000 clones listed, approximately 72% are singletons. Looked up from germline, CDR1 is SGHTA and CDR2 is FQGNSA. This CDR3 region has 14 residues. V was clipped by 5 bases and J by 6 bases, with 16 bases between them. This receptor was obtained from a human donor who received a COVID-19 vaccine. The rearrangement joins TRBV7-2 to TRBJ1-1, with D possibly being TRBD1 (6 bases). The sample here was CD4+ T cells from PBMCs cultured with SARS-CoV-2 spike peptides, taken after COVID-19 vaccination. CDR3 sequence: CASSRQALVAEAFF. The CDR3, as DNA: TGTGCCAGCAGCAGACAGGCTCTCGTGGCTGAAGCTTTCTTT.